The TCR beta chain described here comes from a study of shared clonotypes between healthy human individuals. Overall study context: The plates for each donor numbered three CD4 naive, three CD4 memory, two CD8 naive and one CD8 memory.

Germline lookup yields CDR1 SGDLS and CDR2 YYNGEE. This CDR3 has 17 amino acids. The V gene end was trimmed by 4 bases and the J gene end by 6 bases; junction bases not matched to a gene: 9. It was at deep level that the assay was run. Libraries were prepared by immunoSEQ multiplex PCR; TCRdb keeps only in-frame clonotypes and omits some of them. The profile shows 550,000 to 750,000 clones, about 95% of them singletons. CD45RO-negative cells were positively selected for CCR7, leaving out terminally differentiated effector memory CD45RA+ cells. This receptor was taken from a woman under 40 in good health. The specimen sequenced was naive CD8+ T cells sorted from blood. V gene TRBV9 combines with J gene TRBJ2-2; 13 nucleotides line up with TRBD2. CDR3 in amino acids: CASSPRGLAGEAGELFF. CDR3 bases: TGTGCCAGCAGCCCCCGCGGACTAGCGGGAGAGGCCGGGGAGCTGTTTTTT.